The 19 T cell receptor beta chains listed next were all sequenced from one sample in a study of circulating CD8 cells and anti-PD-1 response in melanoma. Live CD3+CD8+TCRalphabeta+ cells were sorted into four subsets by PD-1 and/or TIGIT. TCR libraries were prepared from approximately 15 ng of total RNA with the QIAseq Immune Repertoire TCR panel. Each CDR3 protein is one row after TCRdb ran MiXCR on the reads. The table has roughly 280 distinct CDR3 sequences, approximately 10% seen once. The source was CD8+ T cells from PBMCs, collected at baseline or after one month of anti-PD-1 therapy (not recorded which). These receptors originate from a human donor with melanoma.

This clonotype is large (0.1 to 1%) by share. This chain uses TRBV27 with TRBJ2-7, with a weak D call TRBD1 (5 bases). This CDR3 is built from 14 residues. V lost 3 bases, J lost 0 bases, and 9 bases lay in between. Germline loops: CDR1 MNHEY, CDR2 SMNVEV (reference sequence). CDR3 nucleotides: TGTGCCAGCAGTTTTGGGGCAGGCTCCTACGAGCAGTACTTC. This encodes CASSFGAGSYEQYF.

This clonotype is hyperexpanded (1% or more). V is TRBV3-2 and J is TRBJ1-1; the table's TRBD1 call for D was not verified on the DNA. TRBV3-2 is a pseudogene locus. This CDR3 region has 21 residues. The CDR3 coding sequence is TGTGCCAGCAGCCACGCAGGGGCATCACAGGGCAACCTCTTATCGAACACTGAAGCTTTCTTT. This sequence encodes CASSHAGASQGNLLSNTEAFF.

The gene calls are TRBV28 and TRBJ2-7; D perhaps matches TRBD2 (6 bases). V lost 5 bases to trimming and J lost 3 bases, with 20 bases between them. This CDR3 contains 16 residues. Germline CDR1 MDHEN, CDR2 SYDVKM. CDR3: CASSTRDSRRYYEQYF. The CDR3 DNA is TGTGCCAGCAGTACCAGGGACTCTAGGCGGTACTACGAGCAGTACTTC. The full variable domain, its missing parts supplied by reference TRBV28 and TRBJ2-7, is DVKVTQSSRYLVKRTGEKVFLECVQDMDHENMFWYRQDPGLGLRLIYFSYDVKMKEKGDIPEGYSVSREKKERFSLILESASTNQTSMYLCASSTRDSRRYYEQYFGPGTRLTVT.

The CDR3 is CASSFGVGWEQYF. CDR3 sequence (DNA): TGTGCCAGCAGCTTTGGTGTGGGCTGGGAGCAGTACTTC. The rearrangement links TRBV7-2 to TRBJ2-7, with D unclear. Germline V lookup: CDR1 SGHTA, CDR2 FQGNSA. V lost 3 bases and J lost 7, with 13 bases in between. CDR3 length: 13 amino acids.

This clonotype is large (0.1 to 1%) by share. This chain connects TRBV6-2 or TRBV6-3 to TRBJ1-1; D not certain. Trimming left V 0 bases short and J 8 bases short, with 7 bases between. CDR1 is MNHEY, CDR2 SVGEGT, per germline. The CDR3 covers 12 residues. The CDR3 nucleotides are TGTGCCAGCAGTTACTCGATCGGAGAAGCTTTCTTT. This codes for CASSYSIGEAFF.

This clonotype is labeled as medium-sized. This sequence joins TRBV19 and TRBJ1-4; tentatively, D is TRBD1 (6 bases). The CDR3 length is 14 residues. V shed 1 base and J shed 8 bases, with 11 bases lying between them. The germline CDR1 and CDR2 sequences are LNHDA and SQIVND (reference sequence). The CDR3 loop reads CASSIGQGKEKLFF. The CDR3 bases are TGTGCCAGTAGTATAGGGCAGGGGAAGGAAAAACTGTTTTTT.

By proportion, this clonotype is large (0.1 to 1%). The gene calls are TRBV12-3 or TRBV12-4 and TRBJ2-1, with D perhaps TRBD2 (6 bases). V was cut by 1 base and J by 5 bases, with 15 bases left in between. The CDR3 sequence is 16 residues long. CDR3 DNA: TGTGCCAGCAGTTTAGGGGTATCCGGGGGTCACAATGAGCAGTTCTTC. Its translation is CASSLGVSGGHNEQFF.

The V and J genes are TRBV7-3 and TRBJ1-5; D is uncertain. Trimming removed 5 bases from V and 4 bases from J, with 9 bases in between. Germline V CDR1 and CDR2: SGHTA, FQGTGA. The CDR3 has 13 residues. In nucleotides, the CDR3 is TGTGCCAGCAGCCCGAGTAGTAATCAGCCCCAGCATTTT. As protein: CASSPSSNQPQHF.

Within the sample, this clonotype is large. The CDR3 DNA reads TGTGCCAGTAGTATACGGGGCGCTGGGAAGACCCAGTACTTC. This gives the protein CASSIRGAGKTQYF. The chain uses TRBV19 and TRBJ2-5; D is tentatively TRBD1 or TRBD2 (5 bases each). The CDR3 is made up of 14 amino acids. The germline V gene has CDR1 LNHDA and CDR2 SQIVND (reference sequence). Between the trimmed V and J ends, which lost 2 bases and 6 bases, there was a span of 13 bases.

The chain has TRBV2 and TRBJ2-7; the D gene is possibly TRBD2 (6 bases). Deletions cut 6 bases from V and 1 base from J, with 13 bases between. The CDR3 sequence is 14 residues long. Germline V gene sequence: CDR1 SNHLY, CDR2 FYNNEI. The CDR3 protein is CASSSSAASYEQYF. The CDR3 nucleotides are TGTGCCAGCAGCTCTAGCGCCGCGTCCTACGAGCAGTACTTC.

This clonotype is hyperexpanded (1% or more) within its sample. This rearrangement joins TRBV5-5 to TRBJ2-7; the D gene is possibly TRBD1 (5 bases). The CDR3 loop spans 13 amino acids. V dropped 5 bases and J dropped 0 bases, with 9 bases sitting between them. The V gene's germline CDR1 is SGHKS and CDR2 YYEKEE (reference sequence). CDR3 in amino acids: CASRTGNSYEQYF. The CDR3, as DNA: TGTGCCAGCAGAACAGGCAACTCCTACGAGCAGTACTTC.

The DNA for the CDR3 is TGTGCCAGCAGCCGGACTAGCGGTAGCGCAGATACGCAGCATTTT. This sequence encodes CASSRTSGSADTQHF. The rearrangement joins TRBV11-3 to TRBJ2-3; D remains ambiguous. The end of the DNA aligns better with TRBJ1-5, so the J call may be wrong. The CDR3 runs to 15 residues. CDR1 SGHNT and CDR2 YENEEA come from the germline V gene.

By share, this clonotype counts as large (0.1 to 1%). DNA for the CDR3: TGTGCCAGCAGCTTAGATCCCGGGGGTACTAGCACAGATACGCAGTATTTT. Translating gives CASSLDPGGTSTDTQYF. This chain joins TRBV7-2 and TRBJ2-3, with a weak D call TRBD2 (6 bases). Germline CDR1 and CDR2: SGHTA and FQGNSA. This CDR3 has 17 residues. V was cut by 1 base and J by 0 bases, with 14 bases left in between.

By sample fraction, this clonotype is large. The CDR3, as DNA: TGTGCCAGTACTAGGGAGTGGGGCCTAAGCACAGATACGCAGTATTTT. Its translation is CASTREWGLSTDTQYF. The J gene is TRBJ2-3, the V gene TRBV19; either TRBD1 or TRBD2 may fit D (5 bases each). With 7 bases removed from V and 0 bases from J, the gap between germline ends came to 17 bases. Germline V gene data show CDR1 as LNHDA and CDR2 as SQIVND (reference sequence). The CDR3 has 16 amino acids.

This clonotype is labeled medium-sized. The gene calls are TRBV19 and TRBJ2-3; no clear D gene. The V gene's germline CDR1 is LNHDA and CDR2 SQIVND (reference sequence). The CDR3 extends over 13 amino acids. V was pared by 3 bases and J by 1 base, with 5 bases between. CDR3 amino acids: CASSIYRTDTQYF. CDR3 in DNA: TGTGCCAGTAGTATCTACCGCACAGATACGCAGTATTTT.

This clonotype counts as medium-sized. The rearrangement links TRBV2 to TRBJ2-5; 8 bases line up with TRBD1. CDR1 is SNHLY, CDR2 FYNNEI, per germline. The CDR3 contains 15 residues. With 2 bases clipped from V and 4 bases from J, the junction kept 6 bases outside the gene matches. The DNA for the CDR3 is TGTGCCAGCAGTGAAAGGGGCAGGGGGCCAGAGACCCAGTACTTC. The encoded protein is CASSERGRGPETQYF.

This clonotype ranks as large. CDR3 sequence (DNA): TGCGCCAGCAGCCAAGATGGAGGCTACACCTTC. It encodes CASSQDGGYTF. V gene TRBV4-3 combines with J gene TRBJ1-2; D remains unclear. This CDR3 is built from 11 residues. V was cut by 0 bases and J by 8 bases, with 4 bases left in between. CDR1 LGHNA and CDR2 YSLEER come from the germline V gene.

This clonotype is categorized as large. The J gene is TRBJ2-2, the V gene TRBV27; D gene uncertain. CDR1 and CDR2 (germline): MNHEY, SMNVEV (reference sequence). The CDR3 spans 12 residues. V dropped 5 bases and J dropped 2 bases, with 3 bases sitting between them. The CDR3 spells CASSPNTGELFF. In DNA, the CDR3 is TGTGCCAGCAGTCCAAACACCGGGGAGCTGTTTTTT.

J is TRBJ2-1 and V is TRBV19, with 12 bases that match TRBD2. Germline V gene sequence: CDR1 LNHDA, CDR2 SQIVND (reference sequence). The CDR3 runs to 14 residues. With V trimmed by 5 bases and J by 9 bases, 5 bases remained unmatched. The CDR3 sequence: CASSWGLAGSEQFF. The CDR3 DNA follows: TGTGCCAGTAGTTGGGGACTAGCGGGCTCTGAGCAGTTCTTC.